This T cell receptor beta chain was obtained from a study of blood T cell repertoires in COVID-19. Study-level background: Sites across the United States, Italy and Spain contributed samples from acute and convalescent COVID-19. PBMCs, B-cell-depleted T cells, or T cells provided the cDNA or gDNA that made up the material.

The CDR3 covers 14 residues. The germline gives CDR1 SGHRS, CDR2 YFSETQ. V lost 5 bases and J lost 0, with 10 bases in between. As processed by the authors: Nucleated cell number was recorded as an estimate derived from reference gene primer amplification. Data came from immunoSEQ multiplex PCR; TCRdb stores just in-frame clones and leaves some out. For V, J and clone size, that table is used; D and trimming come from the DNA. The sample shows 120,000 to 150,000 clones, less than 90% of them seen only once. This clone was seen once. Sequenced: peripheral blood. This TCR came from a human donor in a cohort sampled during active COVID-19. The J gene is TRBJ2-3, the V gene TRBV5-1; a weak D match, TRBD1 (6 bases). For the CDR3, the DNA is TGCGCCAGCAGACCCGGACAGAGCACAGATACGCAGTATTTT. Its translation: CASRPGQSTDTQYF.